A selection of T cell receptor beta chains follows, all from one sample in a study of molecular identifiers for immune sequencing clone quantification. TCRdb analysed the PCR reads with MiXCR anew, one entry per CDR3 protein. The sample records some 650,000 distinct CDR3 sequences, roughly 21% being singletons. Sequencing was carried out using naive CD8+ T cells from blood, with Jurkat cell RNA spiked in. Receptors originate from a human donor in good health. Some libraries in this study had Jurkat cell RNA spiked in. Each CDR3 is given with its conserved first and last residue. The order of the fields is D gene, clone size, V gene, J gene, CDR3 DNA, CDR3 protein. D genes are given only for firm matches. Clone sizes are given selectively: once, few, many, or a class where the clone is expanded.

>-|many|TRBV27|TRBJ1-5
TGTGCCAGCAGTTTGGGGGGCTCTCAGCCCCAGCATTTT
CASSLGGSQPQHF
>-|-|TRBV6-6|TRBJ2-5
TGTGCCGGCAGTTACGGGGCGGGTCCTCAAGAGACCCAGTACTTC
CAGSYGAGPQETQYF
>-|many|TRBV7-2|TRBJ2-7
TGTGCCAGCAGCTTAGATCTTAACAGGGACTACGAGCAGTACTTC
CASSLDLNRDYEQYF
>TRBD2|many|TRBV7-9|TRBJ2-5
TGTGCCAGCAGCTCGACAAGGACTAGCGGAACCCAAGAGACCCAGTACTTC
CASSSTRTSGTQETQYF
>-|few|TRBV9|TRBJ1-2
TGTGCCAGCAGCTCCTCGGGGCAGATCCTCTATGGCTACACCTTC
CASSSSGQILYGYTF
>-|-|TRBV12-3/TRBV12-4|TRBJ1-5
TGTGCCAGCAGTTTAGTAGACACCAATCGGCCCCAGCATTTT
CASSLVDTNRPQHF
>-|many|TRBV29-1|TRBJ1-2
TGCAGCGTTGTTGAGGGTGCCGACTATGGCTACACCTTC
CSVVEGADYGYTF
>-|few|TRBV7-9|TRBJ1-2
TGTGCCAGCAGCCCCCCAGACAACCCGTCCTATGGCTACACCTTC
CASSPPDNPSYGYTF
>TRBD2|-|TRBV20-1|TRBJ2-1
TGCAGTGCTACCACCGGACTAGCGGGAGTAGCATTCGATGAGCAGTTCTTC
CSATTGLAGVAFDEQFF
>TRBD1|few|TRBV20-1|TRBJ1-1
TGCAGTGTCCCGGGACAGAGCCGCGGCACTGAAGCTTTCTTT
CSVPGQSRGTEAFF
>-|-|TRBV5-3|TRBJ2-7
TGTGCCGGCAGCGTATACCCGGGACCCTACGAGCAGTACTTC
CAGSVYPGPYEQYF
>TRBD1|-|TRBV6-1|TRBJ1-2
TGTGCCAGCAGCGGCACGTTGGGGACAGGCAATGGTTATGGCTACACCTTC
CASSGTLGTGNGYGYTF
>TRBD1|few|TRBV7-9|TRBJ2-1
TGTGCCAGCAAAAACCAGGACAGGAGCTCCCCGGATTACAATGAGCAGTTCTTC
CASKNQDRSSPDYNEQFF
>-|-|TRBV7-9|TRBJ2-2
TGTGCCAGCAGCTTATTAGAGTGGGACACCGGGGAGCTGTTTTTT
CASSLLEWDTGELFF
>TRBD2|many|TRBV7-9|TRBJ2-5
TGTGCCAGCAGCTGGCGACTAGCGGGGGGCCAAGAGACCCAGTACTTC
CASSWRLAGGQETQYF